One and the same sample provided the 18 T cell receptor beta chains below, sequenced in a study of monozygotic twins with inflammatory bowel disease (dated by TCRdb to the late 2010s). Libraries were built with 5' RACE. The reads were generated on an Illumina HiSeq 2500. The reads underwent TCRdb reprocessing, giving one record for each CDR3 protein sequence and no DNA. The sample table records approximately 85,000 distinct CDR3 sequences. About 8% of the sample is taken by the ten largest. The sequenced material came from blood. The receptors derive from a human donor with ulcerative colitis or Crohn's disease, or a healthy co-twin of an affected twin (not recorded which).

This rearrangement joins TRBV9 to TRBJ2-1; TCRdb reports TRBD2, a call that lacks DNA to check it against. The CDR3 spans 17 residues. CDR1 SGDLS and CDR2 YYNGEE come from the germline V gene. This CDR3 reads CASTRGLAGSSYNEQFF.

The chain carries TRBV7-9 and TRBJ1-4; TCRdb gives TRBD1 as the D gene, but with no DNA this cannot be confirmed. In germline, CDR1 is SEHNR, CDR2 FQNEAQ (reference sequence). The CDR3 is 15 residues long. CDR3 protein: CASSLFGGVGEKLFF.

J is TRBJ2-7 and V is TRBV6-5; the TRBD1 assignment by TCRdb is unverifiable without DNA. Germline-derived CDR1 and CDR2 are MNHEY and SVGAGI. The CDR3 has 16 amino acids. The CDR3 sequence is CASSFGGGQASYEQYF.

The J gene is TRBJ1-6, the V gene TRBV7-6; TCRdb calls TRBD1, which cannot be checked without DNA. CDR1 and CDR2 (germline): SGHVS, FNYEAQ. The CDR3 has 15 amino acids. The CDR3 spells CASSLNGRGSSPLHF.

The chain combines TRBV28 with TRBJ1-3; no DNA is available, so the TRBD1 call from TCRdb remains unchecked. This CDR3 is built from 15 residues. Germline CDR1 and CDR2: MDHEN and SYDVKM. CDR3 loop: CASSPPGRSGNTIYF.

The chain joins TRBV15 to TRBJ2-5. The V gene's germline CDR1 is LNHNV and CDR2 YYDKDF (reference sequence). The CDR3 is 15 amino acids. The CDR3: CATSRDSTRWATQYF.

The V call is TRBV12-3 or TRBV12-4, the J call TRBJ2-3; checking the TCRdb D call of TRBD1 is not possible without DNA. The CDR3 consists of 14 residues. The CDR3: CASSLGRETDTQYF.

The V gene is TRBV24-1, the J gene TRBJ2-3; TCRdb reports TRBD1, a call that lacks DNA to check it against. The CDR3 is 16 residues long. Germline-derived CDR1 and CDR2 are KGHDR and SFDVKD. CDR3 region: CATSDSGQGGGDTQYF.

The chain carries TRBV2 and TRBJ2-3. The CDR3 is made up of 14 amino acids. Germline V lookup: CDR1 SNHLY, CDR2 FYNNEI. The CDR3 loop reads CASSATISTDTQYF.

The chain carries TRBV20-1 and TRBJ2-3; TCRdb's assignment of TRBD1 cannot be checked, as there is no DNA. The CDR3 covers 13 residues. Germline V gene data show CDR1 as DFQATT and CDR2 as SNEGSKA (reference sequence). The CDR3 is CSCPRGTTDTQYF.

V is TRBV12-3 or TRBV12-4 and J is TRBJ2-3; without DNA, the TCRdb call of TRBD2 cannot be checked. The CDR3 length is 14 residues. The CDR3 spells CASRKGLDTDTQYF.

V usage is TRBV7-9 and J usage is TRBJ2-2; as DNA is missing, the TRBD1 call by TCRdb cannot be tested. The CDR3 contains 14 residues. From germline, CDR1 is SEHNR and CDR2 FQNEAQ (reference sequence). The CDR3 loop is CASSEGQYTGELFF.

The chain joins TRBV6-5 to TRBJ2-2. CDR3 length: 13 residues. Germline CDR1 and CDR2: MNHEY and SVGAGI. The CDR3 loop reads CASSYEDTGELFF.

The rearrangement joins TRBV9 to TRBJ1-1; TCRdb picks TRBD1, but there is no DNA to check that call. The CDR3 is made up of 12 amino acids. Germline values: CDR1 SGDLS, CDR2 YYNGEE. The CDR3 is CASSVAGTETFF.

The genes are TRBV9 and TRBJ2-4; lacking DNA, the TRBD2 call made by TCRdb goes unchecked. This CDR3 contains 14 residues. Germline V gene sequence: CDR1 SGDLS, CDR2 YYNGEE. CDR3: CASSVGGGGGIQYF.

V usage is TRBV5-4 and J usage is TRBJ2-6. CDR1 is SGHNT and CDR2 is YYREEE in the germline V gene (reference sequence). The CDR3 covers 16 residues. CDR3 sequence: CASSLGRGAGANVLTF.

The chain uses TRBV20-1 and TRBJ1-2; the D call from TCRdb, TRBD1, cannot be confirmed without DNA. The CDR3 runs to 15 residues. Germline-derived CDR1 and CDR2 are DFQATT and SNEGSKA (reference sequence). The CDR3 is CSARDPGQGADGYTF.

Here the CDR3 reads CASSPGPLGGYTF. The rearrangement joins TRBV6-1 to TRBJ1-2; as DNA is missing, the TRBD1 call by TCRdb cannot be tested. The germline V gene has CDR1 MNHNS and CDR2 SASEGT. The CDR3 sequence is 13 residues long.